This T cell receptor (beta chain) was profiled in a study of CD8 T cells in ankylosing spondylitis (dated by TCRdb to the late 2010s). Background for the entire study: The study set out to find disease-linked TCR variants by profiling T cell receptor beta repertoires in ankylosing spondylitis patients and healthy donors. The whole study cohort included about a hundred healthy donors and 25 or so ankylosing spondylitis patients. Peripheral blood samples were taken, and synovial fluid was additionally collected from ankylosing spondylitis patients. Broad study findings and their caveats: Blood from ankylosing spondylitis patients appeared to be characterized by a TCR beta motif composed of 7 to 9 highly homologous amino acid variants. A CD8+ phenotype was shown by the disease-linked clones, which were found at relatively low frequencies in peripheral blood. Some TCR beta motif variants had previously been reported in synovial fluid and blood of reactive arthritis patients, which suggested common disease-initiation mechanisms. Significant enrichment of the disease-linked clones was reported in matched synovial fluid samples from ankylosing spondylitis patients.

This clonotype was seen a handful of times. This clone's antigen is unknown. A junction boundary mismatches the germline segment, possibly from a read error. The CDR3 spans 12 residues, from the cysteine through the phenylalanine. Here the CDR3 DNA is all that survives: 36 bases in frame from base 1. Sequenced on an Illumina HiSeq 2500. TCR beta libraries were prepared by quantitative 5'-RACE with molecular barcodes. As for how the authors treated the data: Disease-linked TCR variants were identified with a new computational method built on a probabilistic model of VDJ rearrangement. The raw public reads went through TCRdb reprocessing: fastp at Q25, MiXCR clone calling, in-frame beta chains kept. CDR3 protein duplicates are merged, each entry listing the most common genes and DNA. Here the V and J calls rest on TCRdb's processing, not on the authors' analysis. The table for this sample lists tens of thousands of distinct CDR3 sequences; 7.4% of them were counted only once. The top ten clones comprise around 8.5% of the sample.

This sequence originates from a female donor with ankylosing spondylitis or in good health (not recorded which). The chain is encoded by TRBV12-3 or TRBV12-4 joined to TRBJ2-7; the D gene lacks a confident call. Material for sequencing was blood, either unsorted or a sorted T cell fraction (not recorded which). The CDR3 region has the sequence CACSFNSYEQYF. The base sequence is TGTGCCTGCAGTTTCAACTCCTACGAGCAGTACTTC.